This record covers a single T cell receptor beta chain. This clonotype was recorded at least ten times. Its antigen is not yet known. Base qualities are missing; no much larger clone stands one base away. The junction carries 17 bases between V and J, which are trimmed by 2 bases and 12 bases respectively. The germline V gene yields SGHTA for CDR1 and FQGTGA for CDR2. The CDR3 runs 14 amino acids, cysteine and phenylalanine included. Of all the DNA, just the CDR3 is kept, 42 bases in frame from base 1. The data were taken from a study of regulatory T cells in long-lasting Graves disease (dated by TCRdb to about 2021). General notes on the study: Newly diagnosed Graves' disease patients had taken antithyroid drugs for less than 3 months. A total of roughly 35 samples were covered by TCR sequencing, comprising approximately 13 persistent and around 20 newly diagnosed Graves' disease patients. This study used TCR sequencing and RNA sequencing of peripheral blood to compare persistent Graves' disease patients against newly diagnosed Graves' disease patients. The study was registered as a clinical trial and conducted in China. What the authors observed across the whole study: Only the TCR beta chain was sequenced and analyzed. Lower TCR Shannon entropy and fewer highly expanded clones were observed in persistent Graves' disease patients than in newly diagnosed patients, which suggested clonal expansion. Because the primary lesion, thyroid tissue, could not be accessed, the study looked at peripheral blood alone. Patients with persistent disease shared more public clonotypes (around 2,700) than newly diagnosed patients did (roughly 970). Preferential use of TRBV28, TRBJ1-2 and TRBJ2-5 was observed in persistent disease, whereas TRBV20-1 and TRBJ2-1 were favored in newly diagnosed disease. As a limitation, the authors acknowledged that the small sample size may reduce accuracy.

The time point tag for this specimen amounts to: newly diagnosed GD, antithyroid drugs for less than 3 months. For both TCR sequencing and RNA sequencing, RNA was extracted from PBMCs in TRIzol. The diagnosis of Graves' disease followed American Thyroid Association guidelines. Recruitment of patients was carried out at an endocrinology department in Xi'an, China. From each patient, around 8.3 milliliters of peripheral blood was collected into an EDTA anticoagulant tube. PBMCs were isolated by Ficoll Paque Plus density gradient separation without further T cell sorting. An Agilent 2100 Bioanalyzer and agarose gel were used to check RNA quality, while a NanoDrop 2000 measured RNA concentration. The library was made by multiplex PCR. Sequencing relied on an Illumina HiSeq 4000. TCR beta libraries were built with iRepertoire HTBI primers and Arm-PCR amplification of CDR3 regions. Gel purification was performed on PCR products prior to sequencing. The study's own analysis went as follows. Across samples, 60 to 70 TRBV and 13 to 15 TRBJ segments were identified and used for gene usage analysis of CDR3 amino acid clonotypes. COPE and FqMerger were used to merge filtered high-quality paired reads into contigs. Contigs were aligned with BLAST to IMGT TRBV, TRBD and TRBJ reference genes, and CDR3 was defined per IMGT. Any clonotype with a frequency above 0.1% was classified as a highly expanded clone. Shannon entropy was used to measure repertoire diversity, and the Gini coefficient was used to measure V-J evenness. Public clonotypes were defined as clonotypes shared by more than one individual. TCRdb ran its own pipeline on the public reads, namely fastp trimming at Q25 and MiXCR clone calling, and kept in-frame beta chains. Entries are consolidated by CDR3 protein sequence, retaining the most common genes and DNA. These V and J calls rely on TCRdb rather than the paper's analysis. Recorded for this sample are some 340,000 distinct CDR3 sequences; about an eighth of them occurred a single time. The ten most abundant clones make up under 20% of the sample.

This same sample was also taken into another study, of T cells in Graves' hyperthyroidism and ophthalmopathy. Drawing on the second study: Stable Graves' hyperthyroidism was defined as no progression to ophthalmopathy during 18 months of follow-up. Hyperthyroidism patients were newly diagnosed, had a disease duration of under 2 months, and were aged 18 to 65 years. Exclusion was applied to patients with uncontrolled infections, other autoimmune diseases, pregnancy or lactation. Clinical symptoms, serum thyroxine and TRAb, thyroid ultrasound, and orbital computed tomography formed the basis for the diagnoses. For the first round of RT-PCR on the TCR CDR3, the HTBI primer set was used together with the Qiagen OneStep RT-PCR kit. Most expanded thyroid clonotypes (frequency above 0.001) were also detected in blood, suggesting blood repertoires may reflect thyroid immune responses. Ophthalmopathy was separated from stable hyperthyroidism by a 13 V-J signature model, with over 85% sensitivity and approximately 81% specificity obtained in cross-validation and 80%/75% obtained in testing. In validation, the model predicted progression to ophthalmopathy with about 71% sensitivity and roughly 75% specificity, a median of around 6.6 months before onset. To identify TCR V-J signatures that set the groups apart, the researchers used a discovery cohort of more than 95 patients, made up of 43 with Graves' ophthalmopathy and about 59 with stable Graves' hyperthyroidism. Whether ophthalmopathy could be predicted prospectively was tested in an independent validation cohort made up of about 20 hyperthyroidism patients plus 17 patients who later progressed to ophthalmopathy. For training and testing, the 80 to 100 patients in the discovery cohort were randomly divided in a 7:3 ratio. Thyroid tissue and blood T-cell repertoires from more than 5 Graves' hyperthyroidism patients were also compared in the study. After sampling, hyperthyroidism patients received methimazole starting at 30 mg daily, and ophthalmopathy patients received high-dose intravenous methylprednisolone. A second multiplex PCR round built the libraries, followed by size selection and purification. Paired-end sequencing of the libraries was performed with 100 bp reads on an Illumina HiSeq2000. SOAPnuke was used to process the raw data, removing reads that contained adapters or uncalled bases, had a mean Phred below 15, or lacked an exact match to the constant primer or identifier. High-quality paired reads were merged with COPE v1.2.5, and unique nucleotide sequences were defined as clonotypes. MiTCR v1.1 was used to align clonotypes to the IMGT TRBV, TRBD and TRBJ reference segments. Analysis was restricted to V-J combinations with a frequency above 0.0001, which covered just over 98% of repertoires. A TCS score was defined as the ratio of F50 (clonal expansion) to E x V (chaos), with BLOSUM62-based TCRdist applied between CDR3 peptides within each V-J. Welch's t-statistics and random forest reduced fewer than 550 V-J features to 13, which were used in a naive Bayes classifier (R e1071). Sample size was not statistically predetermined, and investigators were not blinded to group allocation. The paper describes TCR Vbeta CDR3 sequencing of 120 to 150 peripheral blood samples, made up of around 41 ophthalmopathy patients, some 80 hyperthyroidism patients and 17 progressor patients.

This clonotype was obtained from a young woman with Graves disease. Donor details come from another sample of the same person, matched by shared clones. This specimen was peripheral blood mononuclear cells (PBMCs), taken at new diagnosis, from a patient treated with antithyroid drugs. The chain was built from TRBV7-3 and TRBJ2-1; TRBD2 is possibly the D segment (6 matching bases). The DNA sequence follows: TGTGCCAGCAGCTTACATCCGGTGGGCGGGGTGCAGTTCTTC. This encodes CASSLHPVGGVQFF.